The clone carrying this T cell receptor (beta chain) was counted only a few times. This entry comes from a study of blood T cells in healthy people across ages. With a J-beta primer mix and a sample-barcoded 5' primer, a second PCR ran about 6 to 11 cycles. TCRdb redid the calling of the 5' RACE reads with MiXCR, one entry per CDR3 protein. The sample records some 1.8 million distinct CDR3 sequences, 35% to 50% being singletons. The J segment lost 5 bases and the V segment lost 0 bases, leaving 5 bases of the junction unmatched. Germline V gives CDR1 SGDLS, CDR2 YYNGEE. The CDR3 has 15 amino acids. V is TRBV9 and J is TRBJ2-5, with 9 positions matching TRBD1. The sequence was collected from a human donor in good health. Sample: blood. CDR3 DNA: TGTGCCAGCAGCGTAGAGACAGGGGGGTTTGAGACCCAGTACTTC. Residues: CASSVETGGFETQYF.